The present entry profiles one TCR beta chain with its context. This record belongs to a study of control samples from healthy donors and cancer patients. Libraries were prepared by immunoSEQ multiplex PCR; TCRdb keeps only in-frame clonotypes and omits some of them. The sample lists about 160,000 clones, about 94% occurring once. This receptor was identified in a middle-aged woman in good health. Sequencing input: blood.

CDR3: CASSFPGADGYTF. The CDR3 nucleotides read TGTGCCAGCAGTTTTCCGGGGGCGGATGGCTACACCTTC. This chain links TRBV12-3 or TRBV12-4 with TRBJ1-2, with TRBD1 as a possible D gene (6 bases). Trimming shortened V by 3 bases and J by 6 bases, and 11 bases separated the two germline ends. The CDR3 sequence is 13 residues long.